This entry lists 9 T cell receptor beta chains sequenced from one sample in a study of cytomegalovirus exposure and HLA in healthy donors. The assay was immunoSEQ multiplex PCR, and TCRdb's table has in-frame clones only and misses some. The sample consists of 150,000 to 250,000 clones, 80% to 85% of them appearing once. The source material was PBMCs. These receptor sequences come from a woman between 25 and 40 years old in good health and CMV-seronegative.

This clone is a singleton in its sample. This chain connects TRBV29-1 to TRBJ2-5; D remains ambiguous. The CDR3 contains 11 residues. V was cut by 4 bases and J by 5 bases, with 8 bases left in between. Germline CDR1 SQVTM, CDR2 ANQGSEA. The CDR3 protein is CSVVVLETQYF. The CDR3 DNA sequence: TGCAGCGTTGTAGTACTGGAGACCCAGTACTTC.

V and J are TRBV29-1 and TRBJ1-4; D perhaps matches TRBD1 (5 bases). Germline V gives CDR1 SQVTM, CDR2 ANQGSEA. The CDR3 contains 13 residues. V was trimmed by 6 bases and J by 2 bases, leaving 10 bases between them. In DNA, the CDR3 is TGCAGCGTCGGACATGTTACTAATGAAAAACTGTTTTTT. It translates to CSVGHVTNEKLFF.

Concerning this clone: Other nucleotide sequences in the sample specify the same CDR3. This chain uses TRBV27 with TRBJ1-5, with TRBD1 matching over 8 bases. The CDR3 contains 15 residues. The germline gives CDR1 MNHEY, CDR2 SMNVEV (reference sequence). V trimming: 3 bases; J trimming: 6 bases; junction bases outside the gene matches: 7. This chain's CDR3 is CASSFTGGGGQPQHF. The CDR3, as DNA: TGTGCCAGCAGTTTTACAGGGGGAGGAGGTCAGCCCCAGCATTTT.

The sample holds many counts of this clone. The J gene is TRBJ1-5, the V gene TRBV2; 7 positions match TRBD1. V shed 6 bases, J shed 3 bases, and the junction held 8 bases outside the gene matches. Per the germline V gene, CDR1 is SNHLY and CDR2 is FYNNEI. This CDR3 spans 15 amino acids. Here the CDR3 reads CASRASQGFNQPQHF. CDR3 nucleotides: TGTGCCAGCAGGGCGTCACAGGGGTTCAATCAGCCCCAGCATTTT.

The chain has TRBV6-6 and TRBJ1-3, with 7 bases that match TRBD1. The CDR3 covers 14 residues. J lost 5 bases, V lost 0 bases, and 1 base had no gene match. Germline CDR1 and CDR2: MNHNY and SVGAGI (reference sequence). The CDR3 nucleotides are TGTGCCAGCAGTTACTCGACAGGGCGAAACACCATATATTTT. Its protein product is CASSYSTGRNTIYF.

This chain links TRBV28 with TRBJ2-7; 11 bases align to TRBD1. The CDR3 extends over 15 amino acids. Germline assignment: CDR1 MDHEN and CDR2 SYDVKM. The ends lost 8 bases at V and 2 bases at J; junction bases unmatched: 8. The CDR3 reads CASHTPGQGAYEQYF. In DNA form, the CDR3 reads TGTGCCAGCCACACCCCGGGACAGGGGGCCTACGAGCAGTACTTC.

The chain carries TRBV6-5 and TRBJ1-2; the match to TRBD1 covers 10 bases. The CDR3 runs 15 residues. V gave up 6 bases and J gave up 8 bases; unmatched junction bases: 12. Germline V gene sequence: CDR1 MNHEY, CDR2 SVGAGI. CDR3 residues: CASRPNDRGLRGYTF. As DNA, the CDR3 is TGTGCCAGCAGACCGAATGACAGGGGGCTGAGGGGCTACACCTTC.

The chain combines TRBV6-5 with TRBJ2-1, with 12 nucleotides matching TRBD2. Per germline, CDR1 MNHEY and CDR2 SVGAGI. The trim removed 0 bases at V and 9 bases at J, leaving 6 bases unmatched. This CDR3 spans 16 amino acids. CDR3 nucleotides: TGTGCCAGCAGTTACTCGTTACTAGCGGGAGGAGGTGAGCAGTTCTTC. This codes for CASSYSLLAGGGEQFF.

This clone was detected many times. This chain connects TRBV18 to TRBJ1-5; TRBD1 agrees at 7 bases. This CDR3 comprises 16 residues. Per the germline V gene, CDR1 is KGHSH and CDR2 is LQKENI. The V gene end was trimmed by 3 bases and the J gene end by 0 bases; junction bases not matched to a gene: 5. The CDR3 sequence: CASSPRGTASNQPQHF. CDR3 coding DNA: TGTGCCAGCTCACCTAGGGGGACAGCTAGCAATCAGCCCCAGCATTTT.